One and the same sample provided the 13 T cell receptor beta chains below, sequenced in a study of T cell responses to AZD1222 COVID-19 vaccine. Sequencing used immunoSEQ multiplex PCR; TCRdb keeps in-frame clones, though not all of them. The table includes 78,000 or so clones, about 78% detected once. Sequencing was performed on peripheral blood, taken 28 days after the second AZD1222 dose. The receptor set was obtained from an adult who received the AZD1222 COVID-19 vaccine.

J is TRBJ2-2 and V is TRBV2; TRBD2 matches 9 bases. CDR1 SNHLY and CDR2 FYNNEI come from the germline V gene. V dropped 6 bases and J dropped 2; count of bases not matched to a gene: 7. The CDR3 is 16 amino acids. In nucleotides, the CDR3 is TGTGCCAGCAGCCTTTTGGGACTAGCTAACACCGGGGAGCTGTTTTTT. Residues: CASSLLGLANTGELFF.

This clone was recorded only once. The chain employs TRBV7-8 and TRBJ2-7; D is uncertain. Per the germline V gene, CDR1 is SGHVS and CDR2 is FQNEAQ. V was clipped by 5 bases and J by 4 bases, with 12 bases between them. There are 13 residues in the CDR3. The CDR3 loop reads CASSHRQTYEQYF. The CDR3 nucleotides are TGTGCCAGCAGCCACCGCCAGACTTACGAGCAGTACTTC.

V usage is TRBV24-1 and J usage is TRBJ2-1; TRBD1 matches 9 bases. CDR3 length: 16 residues. Trimming took 4 bases from V and 8 from J; bases not matched to a gene: 11. Germline CDR1 reads KGHDR; CDR2 reads SFDVKD. The DNA for the CDR3 is TGTGCCACCAGTGACCCCCCCGGACAGGGGAGGGATGAGCAGTTCTTC. It translates to CATSDPPGQGRDEQFF.

The V call is TRBV7-2, the J call TRBJ1-3; D might be TRBD1 (5 bases). CDR3 length equals 19 residues. V was shortened by 5 bases and J by 3 bases, with 26 bases between the two germline ends. Germline V CDR1 and CDR2: SGHTA, FQGNSA. CDR3 bases: TGTGCCAGCAGCCGCAAGGGGCAGGGCCCCTTGACGGTTGGAAACACCATATATTTT. Encoded protein: CASSRKGQGPLTVGNTIYF.

V and J are TRBV30 and TRBJ2-1; maybe TRBD2 (6 bases). The V and J ends lost 0 bases and 4 bases respectively, with 16 bases between them. This CDR3 is built from 16 residues. Germline CDR1 GTSNPN, CDR2 SVGIG (reference sequence). The CDR3 DNA is TGTGCCTGGAGTGTTCCTGAGCGAGGAGGGTACAATGAGCAGTTCTTC. It encodes CAWSVPERGGYNEQFF.

The V and J genes are TRBV7-8 and TRBJ2-1; 7 nucleotides align to TRBD1. Germline trimming cut 4 bases from V and 6 bases from J; bases unmatched to any gene: 3. CDR1 SGHVS and CDR2 FQNEAQ come from the germline V gene. The CDR3 consists of 13 residues. The CDR3 loop is CASSSDRSNEQFF. Written as DNA, the CDR3 is TGTGCCAGCAGCTCGGACAGGAGCAATGAGCAGTTCTTC.

This sequence joins TRBV14 and TRBJ1-1, with D maybe TRBD1 (6 bases). This CDR3 has 13 amino acids. V was shortened by 5 bases and J by 3 bases, with 10 bases between the two germline ends. Germline lookup yields CDR1 SGHDN and CDR2 FVKESK. DNA for the CDR3: TGTGCCAGCAGCGCCCACAGGGACACTGAAGCTTTCTTT. Its protein product is CASSAHRDTEAFF.

The chain recombines TRBV29-1 with TRBJ1-1; 7 positions match TRBD1. The CDR3 is 11 residues long. The germline V gene has CDR1 SQVTM and CDR2 ANQGSEA. Unmatched junction bases numbered 6, after V lost 3 bases and J lost 11 bases. The DNA of the CDR3 is TGCAGCGTTGAGAGGGGGCGACGGGCTTTCTTT. Amino acids: CSVERGRRAFF.

This chain connects TRBV30 to TRBJ2-7; no firm D call. The V end was cut by 0 bases, the J end by 5 bases, with 5 bases between. Germline V lookup: CDR1 GTSNPN, CDR2 SVGIG (reference sequence). This CDR3 is built from 11 residues. CDR3 in amino acids: CAWSVSNEQYF. Written as DNA, the CDR3 is TGTGCCTGGAGTGTCTCTAACGAGCAGTACTTC.

This chain links TRBV6-1 with TRBJ2-5; the match to TRBD1 covers 7 bases. Germline CDR1 is MNHNS and CDR2 is SASEGT. J was trimmed by 5 bases and V by 1 base; bases with no gene match: 7. This CDR3 has 15 amino acids. DNA of the CDR3: TGTGCCAGCAGTGAAGATAGGGGGCGCGTGGAGACCCAGTACTTC. The encoded protein is CASSEDRGRVETQYF.

This rearrangement joins TRBV19 to TRBJ2-1, with D perhaps TRBD2 (7 bases). Trimming stripped 3 bases from V and 5 bases from J, with 20 bases between. Germline assignment: CDR1 LNHDA and CDR2 SQIVND (reference sequence). The CDR3 loop spans 17 amino acids. The CDR3: CASSISSFGGADNEQFF. CDR3 sequence (DNA): TGTGCCAGTAGTATTAGTTCGTTTGGGGGGGCTGACAATGAGCAGTTCTTC.

The chain links TRBV19 to TRBJ2-1, with D hard to call. Trimming removed 1 base at V and 0 bases at J, with 7 bases between. Germline CDR1 and CDR2: LNHDA and SQIVND (reference sequence). This CDR3 comprises 15 residues. CDR3: CASSIGRSSYNEQFF. CDR3 in DNA: TGTGCCAGTAGTATAGGACGGAGCTCCTACAATGAGCAGTTCTTC.

The chain links TRBV30 to TRBJ1-2; tentatively, D is TRBD1 (5 bases). Trimming removed 2 bases at V and 8 bases at J, with 18 bases between. The CDR3 is made up of 14 amino acids. CDR1 GTSNPN and CDR2 SVGIG come from the germline V gene (reference sequence). The CDR3 spells CAWSSPGFSRGYTF. The CDR3 DNA reads TGTGCCTGGAGTTCCCCAGGGTTCTCTCGGGGCTACACCTTC.